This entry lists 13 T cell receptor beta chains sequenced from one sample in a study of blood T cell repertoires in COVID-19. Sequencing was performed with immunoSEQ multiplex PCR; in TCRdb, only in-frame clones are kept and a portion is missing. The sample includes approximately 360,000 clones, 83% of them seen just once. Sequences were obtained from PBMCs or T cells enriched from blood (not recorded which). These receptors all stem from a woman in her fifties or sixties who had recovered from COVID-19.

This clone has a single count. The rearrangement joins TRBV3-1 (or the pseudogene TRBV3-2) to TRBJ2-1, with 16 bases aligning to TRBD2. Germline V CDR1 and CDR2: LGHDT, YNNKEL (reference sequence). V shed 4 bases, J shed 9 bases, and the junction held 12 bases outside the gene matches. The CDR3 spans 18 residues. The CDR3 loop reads CASSRHSGTSGRVSEQFF. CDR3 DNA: TGTGCCAGCAGCCGACACTCCGGGACTAGCGGGAGGGTTAGTGAGCAGTTCTTC.

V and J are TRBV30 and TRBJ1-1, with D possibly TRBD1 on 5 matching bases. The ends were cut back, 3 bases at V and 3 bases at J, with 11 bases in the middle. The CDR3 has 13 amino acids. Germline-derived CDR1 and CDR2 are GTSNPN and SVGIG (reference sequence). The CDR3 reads CAWRLQGDTEAFF. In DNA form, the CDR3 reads TGTGCCTGGAGACTCCAGGGCGACACTGAAGCTTTCTTT.

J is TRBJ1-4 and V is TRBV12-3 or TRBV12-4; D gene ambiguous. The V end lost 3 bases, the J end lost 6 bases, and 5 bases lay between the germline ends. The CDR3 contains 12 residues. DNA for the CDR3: TGTGCCAGCAGTTTTAGCGATGAAAAACTGTTTTTT. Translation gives CASSFSDEKLFF.

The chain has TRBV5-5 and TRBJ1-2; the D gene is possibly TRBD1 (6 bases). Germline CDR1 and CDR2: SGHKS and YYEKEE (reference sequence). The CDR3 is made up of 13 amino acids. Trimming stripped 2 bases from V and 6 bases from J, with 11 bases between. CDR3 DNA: TGTGCCAGCAGCTTTCGGACAGTTAATGGCTACACCTTC. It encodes CASSFRTVNGYTF.

CDR3 region: CASSASGGNQPQHF. As DNA, the CDR3 is TGTGCCAGCAGCGCCTCAGGTGGCAATCAGCCCCAGCATTTT. J is TRBJ1-5 and V is TRBV3-1 (or the pseudogene TRBV3-2); D remains unclear. There are 14 residues in the CDR3. Trimming shortened V by 5 bases and J by 2 bases, and 10 bases separated the two germline ends. The V gene's germline CDR1 is LGHDT and CDR2 YNNKEL (reference sequence).

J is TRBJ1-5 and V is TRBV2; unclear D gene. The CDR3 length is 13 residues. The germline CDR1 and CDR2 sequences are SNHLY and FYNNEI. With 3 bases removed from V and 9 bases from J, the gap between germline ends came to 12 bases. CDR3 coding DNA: TGTGCCAGCAGTGATGGGCGCCCGCGGCCCCAGCATTTT. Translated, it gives CASSDGRPRPQHF.

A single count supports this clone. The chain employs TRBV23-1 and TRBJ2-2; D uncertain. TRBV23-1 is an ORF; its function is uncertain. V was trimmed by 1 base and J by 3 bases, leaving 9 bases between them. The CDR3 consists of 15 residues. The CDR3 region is CASSQLGTHTGELFF. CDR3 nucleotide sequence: TGCGCCAGCAGTCAATTGGGCACCCACACCGGGGAGCTGTTTTTT.

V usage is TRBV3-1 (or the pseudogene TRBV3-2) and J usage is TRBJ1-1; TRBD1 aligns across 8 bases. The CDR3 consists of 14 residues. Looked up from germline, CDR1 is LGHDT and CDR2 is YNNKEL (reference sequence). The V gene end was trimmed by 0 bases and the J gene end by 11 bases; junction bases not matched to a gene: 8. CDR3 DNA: TGTGCCAGCAGCCAAGAGGTGGGGACAGGATATGCTTTCTTT. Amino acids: CASSQEVGTGYAFF.

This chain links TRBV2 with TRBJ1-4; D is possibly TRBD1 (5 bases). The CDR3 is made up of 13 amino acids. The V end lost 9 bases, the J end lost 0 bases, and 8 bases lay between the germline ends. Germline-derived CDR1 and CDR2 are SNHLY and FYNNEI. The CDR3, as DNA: TGTGCCAGACAGGATCCAACTAATGAAAAACTGTTTTTT. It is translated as CARQDPTNEKLFF. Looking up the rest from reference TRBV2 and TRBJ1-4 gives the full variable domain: EPEVTQTPSHQVTQMGQEVILRCVPISNHLYFYWYRQILGQKVEFLVSFYNNEISEKSEIFDDQFSVERPDGSNFTLKIRSTKLEDSAMYFCARQDPTNEKLFFGSGTQLSVL.

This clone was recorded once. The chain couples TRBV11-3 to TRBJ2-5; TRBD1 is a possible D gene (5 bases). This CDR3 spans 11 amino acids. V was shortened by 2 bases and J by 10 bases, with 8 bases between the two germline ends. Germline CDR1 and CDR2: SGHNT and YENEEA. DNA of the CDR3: TGTGCCAGCAGCTTACAGGGCCACCAGTACTTC. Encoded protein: CASSLQGHQYF.

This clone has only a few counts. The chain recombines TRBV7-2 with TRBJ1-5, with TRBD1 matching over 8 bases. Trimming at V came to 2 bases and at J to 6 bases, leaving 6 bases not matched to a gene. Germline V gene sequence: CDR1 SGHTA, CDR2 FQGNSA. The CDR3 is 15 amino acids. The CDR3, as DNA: TGTGCCAGCAGCTTAACCCAGGGGGCAGGTCAGCCCCAGCATTTT. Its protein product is CASSLTQGAGQPQHF. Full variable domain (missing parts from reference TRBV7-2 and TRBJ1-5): GAGVSQSPSNKVTEKGKDVELRCDPISGHTALYWYRQSLGQGLEFLIYFQGNSAPDKSGLPSDRFSAERTGGSVSTLTIQRTQQEDSAVYLCASSLTQGAGQPQHFGDGTRLSIL.

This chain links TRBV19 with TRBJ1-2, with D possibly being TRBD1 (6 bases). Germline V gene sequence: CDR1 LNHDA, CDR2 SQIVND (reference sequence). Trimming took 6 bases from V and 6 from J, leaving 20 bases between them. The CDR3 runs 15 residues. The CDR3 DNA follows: TGTGCCAGTAGAAGACAACAGGGTCTTTCGCATGGCTACACCTTC. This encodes CASRRQQGLSHGYTF.

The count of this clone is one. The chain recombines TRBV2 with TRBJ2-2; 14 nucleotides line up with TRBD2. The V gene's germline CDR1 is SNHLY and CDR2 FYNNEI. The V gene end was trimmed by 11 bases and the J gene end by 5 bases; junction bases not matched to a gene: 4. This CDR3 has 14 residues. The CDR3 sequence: CAGRTSGGTGELFF. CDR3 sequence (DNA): TGTGCCGGAAGGACTAGCGGGGGGACCGGGGAGCTGTTTTTT.